This TCR beta chain was found in a study of breast tumors, draining lymph nodes, adjacent tissues. The lymph nodes were axillary draining lymph nodes from breast cancer patients. Overall study results and limits: Tumor repertoires ranked between lymph nodes and nontumor tissue in diversity, with V and J gene preferences. That most tumor T cells come from lymph nodes remained unproven. Luminal-like breast cancer showed significantly greater tumor-nontumor repertoire similarity than basal-like breast cancer did. Findings are consistent with lymph node origin and intratumoral expansion of most tumor T cells.

TCRdb redid the calling of the multiplex PCR reads with MiXCR, one entry per CDR3 protein. The table lists tens of thousands of distinct CDR3 sequences, approximately 20% of them singletons. This clonotype showed up many times. Its antigen is undetermined. The sample consisted of axillary lymph node tissue. The receptor's source is a female donor with breast cancer. Some clones in this sample may be carry-over from other donors' samples.

CDR3 coding DNA: TGCGCCAGCAGCGGAGGGGGGACCGGGGAGCTGTTTTTT. Translated: CASSGGGTGELFF. This chain links TRBV5-1 with TRBJ2-2, with D perhaps TRBD1 or TRBD2 (6 bases each). Germline lookup yields CDR1 SGHRS and CDR2 YFSETQ. V lost 4 bases and J 5 bases, leaving 9 bases between the germline ends. CDR3 size: 13 residues.